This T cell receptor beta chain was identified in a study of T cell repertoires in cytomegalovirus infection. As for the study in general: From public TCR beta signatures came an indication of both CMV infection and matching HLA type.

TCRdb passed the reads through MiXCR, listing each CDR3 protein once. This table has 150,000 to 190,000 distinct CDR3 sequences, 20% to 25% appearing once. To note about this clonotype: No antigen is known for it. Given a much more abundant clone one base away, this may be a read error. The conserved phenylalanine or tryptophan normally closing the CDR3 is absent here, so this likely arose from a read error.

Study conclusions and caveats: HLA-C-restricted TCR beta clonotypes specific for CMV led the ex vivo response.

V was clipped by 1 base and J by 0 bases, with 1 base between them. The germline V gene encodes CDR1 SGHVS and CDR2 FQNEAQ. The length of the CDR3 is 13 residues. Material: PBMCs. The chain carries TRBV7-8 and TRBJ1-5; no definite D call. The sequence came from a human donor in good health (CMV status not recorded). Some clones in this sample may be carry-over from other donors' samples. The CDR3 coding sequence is TGTGCCAGCAGCTTAGATAGCAATCAGCCCCAGCATCTT. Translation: CASSLDSNQPQHL.